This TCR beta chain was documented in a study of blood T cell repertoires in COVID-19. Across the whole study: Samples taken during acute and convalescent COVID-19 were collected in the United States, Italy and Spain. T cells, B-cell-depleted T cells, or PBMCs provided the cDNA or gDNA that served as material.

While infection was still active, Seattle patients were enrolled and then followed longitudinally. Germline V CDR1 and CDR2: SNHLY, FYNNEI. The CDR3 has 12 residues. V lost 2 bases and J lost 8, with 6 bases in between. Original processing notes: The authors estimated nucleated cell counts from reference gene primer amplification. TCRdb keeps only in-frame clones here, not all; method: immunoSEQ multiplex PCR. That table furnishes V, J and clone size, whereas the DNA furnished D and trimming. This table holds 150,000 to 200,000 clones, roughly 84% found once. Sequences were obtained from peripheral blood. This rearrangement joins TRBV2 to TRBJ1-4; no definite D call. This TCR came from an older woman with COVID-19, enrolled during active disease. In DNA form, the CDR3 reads TGTGCCAGCAGTGAAACCCGGGAAAAACTGTTTTTT. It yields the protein CASSETREKLFF.